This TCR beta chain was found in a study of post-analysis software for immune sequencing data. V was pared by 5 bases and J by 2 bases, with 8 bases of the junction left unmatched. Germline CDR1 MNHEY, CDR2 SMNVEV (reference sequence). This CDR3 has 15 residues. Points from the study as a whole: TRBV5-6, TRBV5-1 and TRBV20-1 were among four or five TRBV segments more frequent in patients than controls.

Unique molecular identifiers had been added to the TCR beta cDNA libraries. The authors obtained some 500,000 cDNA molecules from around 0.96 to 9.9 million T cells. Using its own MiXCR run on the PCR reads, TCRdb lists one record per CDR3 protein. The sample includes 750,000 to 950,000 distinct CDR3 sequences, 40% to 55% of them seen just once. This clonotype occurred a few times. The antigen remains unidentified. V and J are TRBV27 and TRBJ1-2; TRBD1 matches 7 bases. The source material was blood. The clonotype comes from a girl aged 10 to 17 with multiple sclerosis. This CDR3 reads CASSPTGTANYGYTF. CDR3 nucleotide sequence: TGTGCCAGCAGTCCCACCGGGACAGCAAACTATGGCTACACCTTC.